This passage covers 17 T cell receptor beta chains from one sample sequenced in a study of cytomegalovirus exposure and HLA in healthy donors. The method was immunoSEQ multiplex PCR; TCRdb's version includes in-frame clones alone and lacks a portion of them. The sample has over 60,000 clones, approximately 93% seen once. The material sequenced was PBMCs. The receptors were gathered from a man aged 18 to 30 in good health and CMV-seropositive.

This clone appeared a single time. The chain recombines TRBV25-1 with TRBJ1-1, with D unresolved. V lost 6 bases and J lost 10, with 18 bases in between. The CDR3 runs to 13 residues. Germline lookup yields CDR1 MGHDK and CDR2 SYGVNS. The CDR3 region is CASSRGDPSGAFF. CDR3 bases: TGTGCCAGCAGCCGAGGAGATCCCTCGGGAGCTTTCTTT.

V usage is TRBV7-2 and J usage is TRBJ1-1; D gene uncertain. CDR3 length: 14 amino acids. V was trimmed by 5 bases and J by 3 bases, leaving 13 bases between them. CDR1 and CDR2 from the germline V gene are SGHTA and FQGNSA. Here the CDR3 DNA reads TGTGCCAGCAGCGGGCGGGAGGGTCACACTGAAGCTTTCTTT. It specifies CASSGREGHTEAFF.

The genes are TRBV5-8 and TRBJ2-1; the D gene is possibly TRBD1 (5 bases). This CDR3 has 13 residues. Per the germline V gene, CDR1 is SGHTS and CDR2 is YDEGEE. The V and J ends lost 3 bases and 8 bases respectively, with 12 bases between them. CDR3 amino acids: CASSSTVVDEQFF. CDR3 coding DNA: TGTGCCAGCAGCTCGACAGTAGTGGATGAGCAGTTCTTC.

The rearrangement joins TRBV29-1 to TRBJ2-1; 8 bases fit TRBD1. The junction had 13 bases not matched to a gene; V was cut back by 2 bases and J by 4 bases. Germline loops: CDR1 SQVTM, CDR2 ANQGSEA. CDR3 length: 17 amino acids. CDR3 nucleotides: TGCAGCGTTGAACGACAGGGGCCAGACTCCATATACAATGAGCAGTTCTTC. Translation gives CSVERQGPDSIYNEQFF.

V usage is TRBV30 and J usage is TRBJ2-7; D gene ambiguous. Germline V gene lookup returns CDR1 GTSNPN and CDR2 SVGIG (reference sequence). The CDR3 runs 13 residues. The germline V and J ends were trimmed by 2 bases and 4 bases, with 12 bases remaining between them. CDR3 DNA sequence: TGTGCCTGGAGTTTCGGAGTGGAGTACGAGCAGTACTTC. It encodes CAWSFGVEYEQYF.

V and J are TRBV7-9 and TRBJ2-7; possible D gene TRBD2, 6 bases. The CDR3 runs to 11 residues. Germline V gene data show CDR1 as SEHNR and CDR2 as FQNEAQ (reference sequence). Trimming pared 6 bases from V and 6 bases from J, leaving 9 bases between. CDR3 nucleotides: TGTGCCAGCAGGACTAGTTCCGAGCAGTACTTC. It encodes CASRTSSEQYF.

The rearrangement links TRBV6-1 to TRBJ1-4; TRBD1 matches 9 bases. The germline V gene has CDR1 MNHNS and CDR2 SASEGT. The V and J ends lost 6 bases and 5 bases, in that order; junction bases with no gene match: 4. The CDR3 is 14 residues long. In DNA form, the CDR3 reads TGTGCCAGCAGGGGGACAGGGCGGAATGAAAAACTGTTTTTT. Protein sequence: CASRGTGRNEKLFF.

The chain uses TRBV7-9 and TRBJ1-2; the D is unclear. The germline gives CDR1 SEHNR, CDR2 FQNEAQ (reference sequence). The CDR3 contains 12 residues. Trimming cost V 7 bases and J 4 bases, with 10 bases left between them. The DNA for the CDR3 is TGTGCCAGCACTTCAGAATTCTATGGCTACACCTTC. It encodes CASTSEFYGYTF.

In DNA form, the CDR3 reads TGTGCCAGCAGGAGGACAGGACTTAACTATGGCTACACCTTC. Protein product: CASRRTGLNYGYTF. The rearrangement joins TRBV6-1 to TRBJ1-2, with 7 nucleotides matching TRBD1. Germline V gene sequence: CDR1 MNHNS, CDR2 SASEGT. V was clipped by 6 bases and J by 1 base; unmatched bases: 5. The CDR3 sequence is 14 residues long.

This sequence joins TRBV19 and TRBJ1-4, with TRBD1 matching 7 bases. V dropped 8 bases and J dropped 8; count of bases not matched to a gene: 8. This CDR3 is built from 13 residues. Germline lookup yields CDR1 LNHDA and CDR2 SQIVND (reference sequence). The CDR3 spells CASQNRGREKLFF. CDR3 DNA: TGTGCCAGTCAAAACAGGGGACGGGAAAAACTGTTTTTT.

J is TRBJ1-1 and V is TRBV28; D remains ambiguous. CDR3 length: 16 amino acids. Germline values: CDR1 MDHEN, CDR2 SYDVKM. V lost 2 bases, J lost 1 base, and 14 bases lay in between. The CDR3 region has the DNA TGTGCCAGCAGTTTACTGCGGAGAGAAACGAACACTGAAGCTTTCTTT. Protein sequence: CASSLLRRETNTEAFF.

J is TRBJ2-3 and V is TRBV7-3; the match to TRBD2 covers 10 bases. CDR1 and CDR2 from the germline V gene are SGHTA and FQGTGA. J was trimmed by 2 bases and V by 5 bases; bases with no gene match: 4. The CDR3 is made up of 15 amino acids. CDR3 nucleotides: TGTGCCAGCAGCGCCGGGACTAGCGTCACAGATACGCAGTATTTT. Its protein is CASSAGTSVTDTQYF. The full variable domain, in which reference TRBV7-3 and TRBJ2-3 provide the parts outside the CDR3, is GAGVSQTPSNKVTEKGKYVELRCDPISGHTALYWYRQSLGQGPEFLIYFQGTGAADDSGLPNDRFFAVRPEGSVSTLKIQRTERGDSAVYLCASSAGTSVTDTQYFGPGTRLTVL.

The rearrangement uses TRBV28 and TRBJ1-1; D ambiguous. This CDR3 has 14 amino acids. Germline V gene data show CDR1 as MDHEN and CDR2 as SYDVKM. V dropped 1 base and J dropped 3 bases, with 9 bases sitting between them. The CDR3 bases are TGTGCCAGCAGTTTATTATGGAGGGACACTGAAGCTTTCTTT. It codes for CASSLLWRDTEAFF.

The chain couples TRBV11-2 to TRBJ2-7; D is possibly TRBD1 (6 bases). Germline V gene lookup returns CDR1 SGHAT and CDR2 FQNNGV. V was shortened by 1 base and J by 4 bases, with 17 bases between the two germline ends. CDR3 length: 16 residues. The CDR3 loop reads CASSLVLTGSGYEQYF. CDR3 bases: TGTGCCAGCAGCTTAGTCCTAACAGGGAGTGGTTACGAGCAGTACTTC.

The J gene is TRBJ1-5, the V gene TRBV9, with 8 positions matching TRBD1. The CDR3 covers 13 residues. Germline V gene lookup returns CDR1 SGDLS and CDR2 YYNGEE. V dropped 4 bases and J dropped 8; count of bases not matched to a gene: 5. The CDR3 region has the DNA TGTGCCAGCAGCCGACAGGGGCTTGAGCCCCAGCATTTT. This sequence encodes CASSRQGLEPQHF.

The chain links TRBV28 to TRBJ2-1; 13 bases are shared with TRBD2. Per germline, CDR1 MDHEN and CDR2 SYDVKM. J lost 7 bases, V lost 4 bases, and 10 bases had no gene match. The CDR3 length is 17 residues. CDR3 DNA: TGTGCCAGCAGTTCCAAGAGGACTAGCGGGAGAGGTAATGAGCAGTTCTTC. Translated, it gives CASSSKRTSGRGNEQFF.

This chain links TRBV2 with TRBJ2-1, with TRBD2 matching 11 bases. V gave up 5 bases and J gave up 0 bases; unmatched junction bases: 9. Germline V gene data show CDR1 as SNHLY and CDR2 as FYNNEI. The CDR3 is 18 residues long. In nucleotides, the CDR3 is TGTGCCAGCAGTTCGGGACTAGCGGCTCGGATCTCCTACAATGAGCAGTTCTTC. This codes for CASSSGLAARISYNEQFF.